These 18 T cell receptor beta chains originate from one sample sequenced in a study of cytomegalovirus exposure and HLA in healthy donors. Amplification used 60 Vbeta primers and 13 Jbeta primers. This table comes from immunoSEQ multiplex PCR, and its TCRdb copy is limited to in-frame clones, with some not included. The sample lists more than 85,000 clones, about three quarters seen once, with roughly 6% in the top ten. The sequencing input was PBMCs. The source is a male donor in good health and CMV-seronegative.

The genes are TRBV28 and TRBJ1-3; 8 bases line up with TRBD1. Germline values: CDR1 MDHEN, CDR2 SYDVKM. Trimming cost V 2 bases and J 0 bases; bases outside gene matches: 3. This CDR3 spans 16 amino acids. CDR3 amino acids: CASSLMTGASGNTIYF. Written as DNA, the CDR3 is TGTGCCAGCAGTTTAATGACAGGGGCCTCTGGAAACACCATATATTTT.

This clone has more than one count but fewer than ten. This chain links TRBV6-6 with TRBJ1-2, with a weak D call TRBD1 (6 bases). The length of the CDR3 is 13 residues. The V gene's germline CDR1 is MNHNY and CDR2 SVGAGI (reference sequence). Trimming took off 0 bases at V and 8 bases at J, with 10 bases between the two ends. DNA of the CDR3: TGTGCCAGCAGTTACTCACAGGGAGGGGGCTACACCTTC. This encodes CASSYSQGGGYTF.

The chain is built from TRBV5-3 and TRBJ1-6; D perhaps matches TRBD1 (6 bases). TRBV5-3 is marked as an open reading frame, function uncertain. Trimming took off 6 bases at V and 3 bases at J, with 16 bases between the two ends. The length of the CDR3 is 16 residues. The CDR3 coding sequence is TGTGCCAGAACCTTTCGGGGGGCGTTCTATAATTCACCCCTCCACTTT. It yields the protein CARTFRGAFYNSPLHF.

In this sample, this clone turned up a few times. The chain has TRBV4-3 and TRBJ2-2; 8 bases align to TRBD2. The CDR3 totals 16 residues. Germline V gene data show CDR1 as LGHNA and CDR2 as YSLEER. V trimming: 0 bases; J trimming: 7 bases; junction bases outside the gene matches: 7. The CDR3 region has the DNA TGCGCCAGCAGCCAAGAGAGCGGGAGAACCAGCGGGGAGCTGTTTTTT. Encoded protein: CASSQESGRTSGELFF.

V usage is TRBV7-2 and J usage is TRBJ2-5; tentative D call: TRBD2 (6 bases). V was cut by 4 bases and J by 2 bases, with 8 bases left in between. The CDR3 has 13 residues. Germline V lookup: CDR1 SGHTA, CDR2 FQGNSA. CDR3 in DNA: TGTGCCAGCAGCTCGGGACTGCAAGAGACCCAGTACTTC. Translated: CASSSGLQETQYF.

CDR3 sequence reads: CASSEFGTGIGKLFF. The CDR3 coding sequence is TGTGCCAGCAGCGAATTCGGGACAGGGATTGGAAAACTGTTTTTT. The J gene is TRBJ1-4, the V gene TRBV6-1; 9 bases line up with TRBD1. Trimming took 6 bases from V and 10 from J; bases not matched to a gene: 12. Germline CDR1 and CDR2: MNHNS and SASEGT. CDR3 length equals 15 residues.

J is TRBJ2-3 and V is TRBV9; 8 bases match TRBD2. Trimming at V came to 0 bases and at J to 1 base, leaving 4 bases not matched to a gene. The CDR3 has 16 amino acids. Germline V CDR1 and CDR2: SGDLS, YYNGEE. CDR3 nucleotide sequence: TGTGCCAGCAGCGTAGGCTTGCGGGAGGGCACAGATACGCAGTATTTT. Its protein is CASSVGLREGTDTQYF. Filled out from reference TRBV9 and TRBJ2-3, the complete variable domain reads DSGVTQTPKHLITATGQRVTLRCSPRSGDLSVYWYQQSLDQGLQFLIQYYNGEERAKGNILERFSAQQFPDLHSELNLSSLELGDSALYFCASSVGLREGTDTQYFGPGTRLTVL.

V is TRBV2 and J is TRBJ2-5; 7 nucleotides match TRBD2. There are 13 residues in the CDR3. Trimming removed 5 bases from V and 5 bases from J; junction bases left unmatched: 5. Germline CDR1 SNHLY, CDR2 FYNNEI. CDR3 region: CASSPTGGETQYF. DNA of the CDR3: TGTGCCAGCAGTCCGACCGGGGGGGAGACCCAGTACTTC.

The chain couples TRBV11-2 to TRBJ2-3; TRBD2 aligns across 11 bases. Per the germline V gene, CDR1 is SGHAT and CDR2 is FQNNGV. The CDR3 contains 16 residues. V shed 1 base and J 7 bases; nucleotides not matched to a gene: 7. The CDR3 loop is CASSLGTSGRRHTQYF. Written as DNA, the CDR3 is TGTGCCAGCAGCTTAGGAACTAGCGGGAGACGCCATACGCAGTATTTT.

The rearrangement uses TRBV28 and TRBJ1-1; perhaps TRBD1 as D (5 bases). Trimming took 1 base from V and 1 from J, leaving 7 bases between them. Germline CDR1 reads MDHEN; CDR2 reads SYDVKM. The CDR3 runs to 14 residues. The CDR3 sequence is CASSLSGGNTEAFF. DNA for the CDR3: TGTGCCAGCAGTTTATCCGGGGGGAACACTGAAGCTTTCTTT.

The chain combines TRBV7-9 with TRBJ2-7; tentative D call: TRBD2 (5 bases). CDR3 length: 13 residues. Germline-derived CDR1 and CDR2 are SEHNR and FQNEAQ (reference sequence). Between the trimmed V and J ends, which lost 1 base and 3 bases, there was a span of 7 bases. The CDR3, as DNA: TGTGCCAGCAGCTTAGTAGCGAACTACGAGCAGTACTTC. This codes for CASSLVANYEQYF. The full variable domain, completed using reference TRBV7-9 and TRBJ2-7, is DTGVSQNPRHKITKRGQNVTFRCDPISEHNRLYWYRQTLGQGPEFLTYFQNEAQLEKSRLLSDRFSAERPKGSFSTLEIQRTEQGDSAMYLCASSLVANYEQYFGPGTRLTVT.

This clone has only one observation. The chain is built from TRBV9 and TRBJ2-3; 8 positions match TRBD1. Germline V gene data show CDR1 as SGDLS and CDR2 as YYNGEE. The CDR3 length is 16 residues. V was pared by 4 bases and J by 1 base, with 8 bases of the junction left unmatched. The CDR3 region is CASSSEGGQGTDTQYF. The CDR3 DNA is TGTGCCAGCAGCTCTGAGGGGGGACAGGGCACAGATACGCAGTATTTT. The full variable domain, rest sourced from reference TRBV9 and TRBJ2-3, is DSGVTQTPKHLITATGQRVTLRCSPRSGDLSVYWYQQSLDQGLQFLIQYYNGEERAKGNILERFSAQQFPDLHSELNLSSLELGDSALYFCASSSEGGQGTDTQYFGPGTRLTVL.

The V and J genes are TRBV27 and TRBJ1-2, with D perhaps TRBD1 (5 bases). With 5 bases removed from V and 7 bases from J, the gap between germline ends came to 17 bases. The CDR3 spans 14 residues. Germline-derived CDR1 and CDR2 are MNHEY and SMNVEV (reference sequence). The CDR3 loop reads CASSPFQGKSGYTF. In DNA form, the CDR3 reads TGTGCCAGCAGTCCCTTCCAGGGAAAGTCTGGCTACACCTTC.

This chain connects TRBV5-8 to TRBJ2-7; the D gene is possibly TRBD1 (7 bases). From germline, CDR1 is SGHTS and CDR2 YDEGEE. The CDR3 covers 17 residues. V was trimmed by 4 bases and J by 1 base, leaving 21 bases between them. The CDR3 reads CASSQIGLTGRSYEQYF. DNA of the CDR3: TGTGCCAGCAGCCAGATAGGTTTGACAGGGAGGTCCTACGAGCAGTACTTC.

The chain joins TRBV19 to TRBJ1-1, with D possibly TRBD1 on 6 matching bases. The CDR3 loop spans 14 amino acids. CDR1 and CDR2 (germline): LNHDA, SQIVND (reference sequence). Trimming removed 5 bases from V and 4 bases from J, with 14 bases in between. The CDR3 is CASSPQGRPTEAFF. The CDR3 bases are TGTGCCAGTAGTCCCCAGGGGCGCCCCACTGAAGCTTTCTTT.

CDR3 region: CASSHKIGQGLSYEQYF. For the CDR3, the DNA is TGTGCCAGCAGCCATAAAATAGGACAGGGCCTTTCCTACGAGCAGTACTTC. The genes are TRBV14 and TRBJ2-7; TRBD1 matches at 8 bases. The V and J ends lost 3 bases and 1 base, in that order; junction bases with no gene match: 11. Looked up from germline, CDR1 is SGHDN and CDR2 is FVKESK. The length of the CDR3 is 17 residues.

This rearrangement joins TRBV4-1 to TRBJ2-7, with 9 bases lining up with TRBD1. This CDR3 comprises 15 residues. Germline V lookup: CDR1 MGHRA, CDR2 YSYEKL. With 4 bases clipped from V and 7 bases from J, the junction kept 11 bases outside the gene matches. CDR3 coding DNA: TGCGCCAGCAGCCGCCTAGGACAGGGGAGCGTTGAGCAGTACTTC. Protein product: CASSRLGQGSVEQYF.

The rearrangement links TRBV19 to TRBJ2-1; D might be TRBD2 (6 bases). V dropped 1 base and J dropped 6 bases, with 10 bases sitting between them. Germline-derived CDR1 and CDR2 are LNHDA and SQIVND (reference sequence). This CDR3 has 14 residues. CDR3 in DNA: TGTGCCAGTAGTATAGGAGGAGGGATCAATGAGCAGTTCTTC. It translates to CASSIGGGINEQFF.